The 22 T cell receptor beta chains presented below share a single source sample, sequenced in a study of blood T cell repertoires in COVID-19. Clones were read by immunoSEQ multiplex PCR, and TCRdb kept only the in-frame ones, dropping some. The repertoire has some 91,000 clones, over 60% of them found once; the top ten carry over 6.5%. Sequencing was done on a sample of peripheral blood. The receptors originated from a man between 65 and 85 years old with acute or convalescent COVID-19.

The chain couples TRBV5-1 to TRBJ2-2; TRBD2 matches at 10 bases. CDR1 SGHRS and CDR2 YFSETQ come from the germline V gene. Trimming at V came to 9 bases and at J to 5 bases, leaving 7 bases not matched to a gene. The CDR3 length is 14 residues. The CDR3 bases are TGCGCCACCGCCGGGACTAGCGTTACCGGGGAGCTGTTTTTT. Translated, it gives CATAGTSVTGELFF.

The chain is built from TRBV7-9 and TRBJ2-5; the match to TRBD1 covers 7 bases. The CDR3 extends over 17 amino acids. V lost 0 bases, J lost 2 bases, and 9 bases stayed unmatched. Germline lookup yields CDR1 SEHNR and CDR2 FQNEAQ (reference sequence). For the CDR3, the DNA is TGTGCCAGCAGCTTAGCGATTGGCAGGGGGACACAAGAGACCCAGTACTTC. This translates into CASSLAIGRGTQETQYF.

V is TRBV7-9 and J is TRBJ2-2; 13 bases match TRBD2. The germline CDR1 and CDR2 sequences are SEHNR and FQNEAQ (reference sequence). J was trimmed by 2 bases and V by 10 bases; bases with no gene match: 7. The CDR3 spans 16 residues. This CDR3 reads CATAGLAGLNTGELFF. The CDR3 coding sequence is TGTGCCACTGCGGGACTAGCGGGGTTAAACACCGGGGAGCTGTTTTTT.

The chain joins TRBV18 to TRBJ2-5; 8 bases are a match to TRBD1. The junction had 8 bases not matched to a gene; V was cut back by 3 bases and J by 5 bases. The CDR3 has 15 residues. Germline V gene lookup returns CDR1 KGHSH and CDR2 LQKENI. CDR3 DNA: TGTGCCAGCTCACCCGAAGACAGGGGTTGGGAGACCCAGTACTTC. Its translation: CASSPEDRGWETQYF.

The chain links TRBV7-9 to TRBJ2-7; D might be TRBD1 (6 bases). The CDR3 is 14 residues long. With 5 bases removed from V and 3 bases from J, the gap between germline ends came to 14 bases. CDR1 and CDR2 (germline): SEHNR, FQNEAQ (reference sequence). The CDR3 loop reads CASSLAGALYEQYF. CDR3 in DNA: TGTGCCAGCAGCCTCGCAGGGGCTCTCTACGAGCAGTACTTC.

The chain has TRBV5-1 and TRBJ2-7; 10 bases are a match to TRBD1. This CDR3 is 14 amino acids long. Trimming took 4 bases from V and 4 from J; bases not matched to a gene: 5. Germline lookup yields CDR1 SGHRS and CDR2 YFSETQ. As DNA, the CDR3 is TGCGCCAGCAGCACCGACAGGGGGCATTACGAGCAGTACTTC. Translated: CASSTDRGHYEQYF.

The V and J genes are TRBV30 and TRBJ2-6, with D maybe TRBD1 (6 bases). This CDR3 has 15 residues. CDR1 is GTSNPN and CDR2 is SVGIG in the germline V gene (reference sequence). Deletions cut 1 base from V and 0 bases from J, with 7 bases between. CDR3 sequence reads: CAWSGDTSGANVLTF. CDR3 DNA: TGTGCCTGGAGTGGGGACACCTCTGGGGCCAACGTCCTGACTTTC.

The V gene is TRBV6-6, the J gene TRBJ1-5, with D possibly TRBD1 on 6 matching bases. The CDR3 runs to 12 residues. Trimming left V 5 bases short and J 7 bases short, with 9 bases between. Germline values: CDR1 MNHNY, CDR2 SVGAGI (reference sequence). Written as DNA, the CDR3 is TGTGCCAGCAGTCGACAGGTACAGCCCCAGCATTTT. Its translation is CASSRQVQPQHF.

This chain joins TRBV10-1 and TRBJ2-1; D might be TRBD2 (5 bases). The V gene lost 4 bases and the J gene lost 7 bases, with 8 bases spanning the gap. The CDR3 extends over 12 amino acids. Germline CDR1 WNHNN, CDR2 SYGVQD (reference sequence). The CDR3 DNA reads as TGCGCCAGCAGTGGCCCGGGAAATGAGCAGTTCTTC. This gives the protein CASSGPGNEQFF.

This clone has a handful of counts. The chain employs TRBV7-9 and TRBJ2-2; 11 bases are shared with TRBD1. The V segment lost 5 bases and the J segment 5 bases; nucleotides outside the gene matches: 7. The V gene's germline CDR1 is SEHNR and CDR2 FQNEAQ (reference sequence). This CDR3 contains 16 residues. The CDR3 coding sequence is TGTGCCAGCAGCCAAACTGGGACAGGGGGAACCGGGGAGCTGTTTTTT. Translated, it gives CASSQTGTGGTGELFF.

The rearrangement links TRBV24-1 to TRBJ1-5; possibly TRBD1 for D (6 bases). From germline, CDR1 is KGHDR and CDR2 SFDVKD. CDR3 length equals 17 residues. The V and J ends lost 8 bases and 0 bases respectively, with 19 bases between them. In DNA, the CDR3 is TGTGCCACCACCCTAGACAGGCCCCTCTATAGCAATCAGCCCCAGCATTTT. Amino acid sequence: CATTLDRPLYSNQPQHF.

This clone was counted a few times. This chain joins TRBV12-3 or TRBV12-4 and TRBJ1-1; a possible D gene is TRBD1 (6 bases). V was pared by 7 bases and J by 4 bases, with 10 bases between. The CDR3 extends over 12 amino acids. The CDR3 loop is CASNRDTTEAFF. Here the CDR3 DNA reads TGTGCCAGCAACAGGGATACCACTGAAGCTTTCTTT.

In regard to this clone: This same CDR3 is encoded by further DNA sequences in the sample. V and J are TRBV29-1 and TRBJ1-1; 8 nucleotides agree with TRBD1. The CDR3 extends over 13 amino acids. Per the germline V gene, CDR1 is SQVTM and CDR2 is ANQGSEA. The V segment lost 7 bases and the J segment 0 bases; nucleotides outside the gene matches: 4. The CDR3: CSARQGLNTEAFF. The CDR3 coding sequence is TGCAGCGCCAGACAGGGGTTGAACACTGAAGCTTTCTTT. Full variable domain (rest looked up from reference TRBV29-1 and TRBJ1-1): SAVISQKPSRDICQRGTSLTIQCQVDSQVTMMFWYRQQPGQSLTLIATANQGSEATYESGFVIDKFPISRPNLTFSTLTVSNMSPEDSSIYLCSARQGLNTEAFFGQGTRLTVV.

This sequence joins TRBV24-1 and TRBJ2-3; the match to TRBD2 covers 13 bases. Germline values: CDR1 KGHDR, CDR2 SFDVKD. V lost 7 bases and J lost 4; bases outside the gene matches: 1. CDR3 length equals 14 residues. CDR3 residues: CATRGLAGADTQYF. In DNA, the CDR3 is TGTGCCACCAGAGGACTAGCGGGGGCAGATACGCAGTATTTT.

J is TRBJ2-1 and V is TRBV21-1; the table's TRBD2 call for D was not verified on the DNA. TRBV21-1 has pseudogene status. CDR3 length: 19 residues. CDR3 coding DNA: TGTGCCAGCATTCGTTCCGGGACTAGCGGGAGGGCCTCCTACAATGAGCAGTTCTTC. Protein: CASIRSGTSGRASYNEQFF.

This clone has just one count. CDR3 in DNA: TGTGCCAGTTCCGGGACTAGCGGGATAAATGAGCAGTTCTTC. Translating gives CASSGTSGINEQFF. The chain uses TRBV19 and TRBJ2-1, with TRBD2 identical over 13 bases. V gave up 8 bases and J gave up 7 bases; unmatched junction bases: 5. Germline-derived CDR1 and CDR2 are LNHDA and SQIVND (reference sequence). The CDR3 runs 14 residues. The full variable domain, its missing parts supplied by reference TRBV19 and TRBJ2-1, is DGGITQSPKYLFRKEGQNVTLSCEQNLNHDAMYWYRQDPGQGLRLIYYSQIVNDFQKGDIAEGYSVSREKKESFPLTVTSAQKNPTAFYLCASSGTSGINEQFFGPGTRLTVL.

This clone was counted between two and nine times. The V and J genes are TRBV5-6 and TRBJ1-5; D is unresolved. Germline V gene data show CDR1 as SGHDT and CDR2 as YYEEEE. There are 16 residues in the CDR3. Trimming stripped 0 bases from V and 2 bases from J, with 12 bases between. In DNA, the CDR3 is TGTGCCAGCAGCTTGGGGGAGGGCCAAGGCAATCAGCCCCAGCATTTT. Its protein product is CASSLGEGQGNQPQHF.

The V and J genes are TRBV27 and TRBJ2-5; no reliable D call. CDR1 is MNHEY and CDR2 is SMNVEV in the germline V gene (reference sequence). V lost 5 bases, J lost 5 bases, and 12 bases lay in between. This CDR3 region has 13 residues. CDR3 DNA: TGTGCCAGCAGTCCCCCCATCGGTGAGACCCAGTACTTC. Translated: CASSPPIGETQYF.

This clone was observed a handful of times. The V call is TRBV7-2, the J call TRBJ1-6; a possible D gene is TRBD1 (6 bases). Germline V gene data show CDR1 as SGHTA and CDR2 as FQGNSA. Trimming stripped 2 bases from V and 5 bases from J, with 10 bases between. The CDR3 has 15 amino acids. The CDR3 sequence is CASSLLQGDNSPLHF. In DNA, the CDR3 is TGTGCCAGCAGCTTACTACAGGGAGATAATTCACCCCTCCACTTT.

The rearrangement joins TRBV27 to TRBJ2-7, with D perhaps matching TRBD2 (6 bases). The CDR3 is 11 residues long. Germline CDR1 is MNHEY and CDR2 is SMNVEV (reference sequence). Trimming pared 10 bases from V and 5 bases from J, leaving 12 bases between. The CDR3, as DNA: TGTGCCACCGCGGGGCAGCACGAGCAGTACTTC. Its protein product is CATAGQHEQYF.

This clone was picked up a small number of times. This rearrangement joins TRBV7-3 to TRBJ2-1, with TRBD1 identical over 7 bases. The CDR3 runs to 15 residues. With 2 bases clipped from V and 5 bases from J, the junction kept 6 bases outside the gene matches. CDR1 and CDR2 from the germline V gene are SGHTA and FQGTGA. CDR3 nucleotides: TGTGCCAGCAGCTTATACGGACAGGCCCACAATGAGCAGTTCTTC. Translation gives CASSLYGQAHNEQFF.

V usage is TRBV25-1 and J usage is TRBJ1-6; TRBD1 agrees at 10 bases. This CDR3 contains 14 residues. Trimming took 6 bases from V and 7 from J; bases not matched to a gene: 3. In germline, CDR1 is MGHDK, CDR2 SYGVNS. CDR3 DNA: TGTGCCAGCAGGACAGGGGGCTGGAATTCACCCCTCCACTTT. Protein product: CASRTGGWNSPLHF.